The 32 T cell receptor beta chains presented below share a single source sample, sequenced in a study of T cell clonality in common variable immunodeficiency. Libraries were prepared by immunoSEQ multiplex PCR; TCRdb keeps only in-frame clonotypes and omits some of them. The sample contains approximately 12,000 clones, none of them singletons. For these receptors, no antigen is known. Whole-study findings and limits: Reportedly, TCR beta sequences from common variable immunodeficiency showed fewer deletions and N-nucleotide insertions.

Specimen: peripheral blood mononuclear cells. Source of these receptors: a human donor with common variable immunodeficiency.

Incomplete CDR3 DNA: TGTGCCAGCAGTGGAGCCGGGGGCACAGATACG. Translation: CASSGAGGTDT. The full CDR3 sequence reads CASSGAGGTDTQYF. The chain links TRBV2 to TRBJ2-3; weak D call: TRBD2 (5 bases). The read ends 3 residues early relative to the CDR3; the germline J gene fills the gap. Trimming took off 4 bases at V and 1 base at J, with 9 bases between the two ends. This CDR3 is built from 14 residues. Germline V CDR1 and CDR2: SNHLY, FYNNEI.

Regarding this clone: The CDR3 is cut off 3 residues early in the read; its end comes from the germline J gene. This chain uses TRBV5-1 with TRBJ2-7, with 7 bases fitting TRBD1. The V segment lost 1 base and the J segment 3 bases; nucleotides outside the gene matches: 7. Germline lookup yields CDR1 SGHRS and CDR2 YFSETQ. This CDR3 has 15 amino acids. CDR3 residues: CASSLTGTDNYEQYF. The sequenced CDR3 bases are TGCGCCAGCAGCTTGACCGGGACAGACAACTACGAG.

Regarding this clone: The sequenced fragment ends 3 residues before the CDR3 boundary, so the rest is inferred from the germline J gene. The chain carries TRBV19 and TRBJ1-5; 12 nucleotides match TRBD1. The V and J ends lost 4 bases and 3 bases, in that order; junction bases with no gene match: 7. CDR3 length: 17 amino acids. Germline V gene data show CDR1 as LNHDA and CDR2 as SQIVND (reference sequence). CDR3 residues: CASSKTGTGGNNQPQHF. The part of the CDR3 DNA that was read is TGTGCCAGTAGTAAAACCGGGACAGGGGGCAACAATCAGCCC.

As to this clone: The sequence runs out 3 residues before the end of the CDR3; the remainder is reconstructed from the germline J gene. J is TRBJ1-3 and V is TRBV19; 7 nucleotides align to TRBD1. Trimming cost V 6 bases and J 0 bases; bases outside gene matches: 8. The CDR3 consists of 16 residues. The germline V gene encodes CDR1 LNHDA and CDR2 SQIVND (reference sequence). CDR3 DNA, as far as it was read: TGTGCCAGTAGGACGAACAGGGGACTCTCTGGAAACACC. This encodes CASRTNRGLSGNT. The whole CDR3 protein is CASRTNRGLSGNTIYF.

The table lists this clone with a few counts. The read falls 3 residues short of the CDR3 end, and the missing part is taken from the germline J gene. The chain couples TRBV18 to TRBJ2-3, with a tentative D call TRBD1 (6 bases). Trimming removed 1 base at V and 2 bases at J, with 16 bases between. This CDR3 is built from 17 residues. Looked up from germline, CDR1 is KGHSH and CDR2 is LQKENI. CDR3 loop: CASSPLAGQPITDTQYF. The sequenced part of the CDR3 DNA is TGTGCCAGCTCACCACTCGCCGGACAGCCCATCACAGATACG.

For this clone: The read ends 3 residues shy of where the CDR3 ends; the end is completed using the germline J gene. The J gene is TRBJ1-3, the V gene TRBV2, with TRBD1 matching over 9 bases. The germline CDR1 and CDR2 sequences are SNHLY and FYNNEI. The CDR3 totals 15 residues. Germline trimming cut 4 bases from V and 3 bases from J; bases unmatched to any gene: 4. The sequenced CDR3 bases are TGTGCCAGCAGTGTCACAGGGGGCAGTGGAAACACC. As protein: CASSVTGGSGNT. The entire CDR3 sequence reads CASSVTGGSGNTIYF.

By share of the sample, this clone is medium-sized. The CDR3 is cut off 3 residues early in the read; its end comes from the germline J gene. The J gene is TRBJ2-5, the V gene TRBV5-1, with TRBD1 matching 7 bases. The junction had 6 bases not matched to a gene; V was cut back by 3 bases and J by 1 base. The CDR3 extends over 15 amino acids. Germline CDR1 is SGHRS and CDR2 is YFSETQ. The part of the CDR3 DNA that was read is TGCGCCAGCAGCTCAGGAGACAGGGTCCAAGAGACC. Amino acid sequence: CASSSGDRVQET. In full, the CDR3 is CASSSGDRVQETQYF.

The sequenced part of the CDR3 DNA is TGTGCCAGCCAACCGGGACAGGGGGCTCTTGGC. Translating gives CASQPGQGALG. The CDR3 in its entirety is CASQPGQGALGYTF. This chain joins TRBV2 and TRBJ1-2, with TRBD1 matching 12 bases. Sequencing ends 3 residues short of the CDR3 end; the germline J gene provides the rest. CDR3 length equals 14 residues. In germline, CDR1 is SNHLY, CDR2 FYNNEI. J was trimmed by 7 bases and V by 8 bases; bases with no gene match: 8.

This clone was seen many times. The sequenced CDR3 bases are TGTGCCAGCAGTCGCGGACAGGGCGTTTATGGC. Encoded protein: CASSRGQGVYG. In full, the CDR3 reads CASSRGQGVYGYTF. V gene TRBV7-2 combines with J gene TRBJ1-2; TRBD1 agrees at 8 bases. Read sequence stops 3 residues before the CDR3 end, and the germline J gene provides the missing end. Germline V gives CDR1 SGHTA, CDR2 FQGNSA. The CDR3 covers 14 residues. V shed 6 bases, J shed 5 bases, and the junction held 8 bases outside the gene matches.

The DNA read from the CDR3 is TGTGCCAGTAGTATTGGTTGGGGGGGTTCAGGTCAGCCC. Protein: CASSIGWGGSGQP. The complete CDR3 reads CASSIGWGGSGQPQHF. The rearrangement links TRBV19 to TRBJ1-5; D is perhaps TRBD1 (5 bases). With the read ending 3 residues before the CDR3 end, the germline J gene is used to fill in that end. Per the germline V gene, CDR1 is LNHDA and CDR2 is SQIVND (reference sequence). CDR3 length: 16 residues. Between the trimmed V and J ends, which lost 3 bases and 6 bases, there was a span of 18 bases.

On this clone itself: Read data end 3 residues before the CDR3 end; the end is taken from the germline J gene. The chain joins TRBV5-1 to TRBJ1-2, with TRBD1 matching 8 bases. Germline loops: CDR1 SGHRS, CDR2 YFSETQ. The CDR3 spans 16 residues. V dropped 5 bases and J dropped 0; count of bases not matched to a gene: 9. This chain's CDR3 is CASRSTGGLSNYGYTF. Partial CDR3 DNA: TGCGCCAGCAGATCAACAGGGGGACTTTCTAACTATGGC.

This clone was seen a few times. The CDR3 goes on 3 residues after the read ends, and that part is filled in from the germline J gene. The chain couples TRBV7-2 to TRBJ2-7; 8 bases agree with TRBD2. The junction had 6 bases not matched to a gene; V was cut back by 5 bases and J by 3 bases. The V gene's germline CDR1 is SGHTA and CDR2 FQGNSA. CDR3 length: 14 amino acids. The CDR3 sequence: CASSPGGYGYEQYF. The part of the CDR3 DNA that was read is TGTGCCAGCAGCCCGGGGGGGTATGGCTACGAG.

Of note for this clone: The read is 3 residues too short to cover the CDR3 end, so that end is filled in from the germline J gene. This chain connects TRBV6-2 or TRBV6-3 to TRBJ2-2; 13 bases are a match to TRBD2. The CDR3 is 17 residues long. From germline, CDR1 is MNHEY and CDR2 SVGEGT. V was clipped by 10 bases and J by 8 bases; unmatched bases: 16. CDR3 bases read: TGTGCCACCTCAGATCGACTAGCGGGGGGCCTCCTGGGGGAG. It codes for CATSDRLAGGLLGE. The full-length CDR3 reads as CATSDRLAGGLLGELFF.

About this clone itself: The CDR3 goes on 3 residues after the read ends, and that part is filled in from the germline J gene. This chain connects TRBV19 to TRBJ2-2; D may be TRBD1 (6 bases). Between the trimmed V and J ends, which lost 4 bases and 2 bases, there was a span of 14 bases. CDR1 and CDR2 (germline): LNHDA, SQIVND (reference sequence). The CDR3 totals 16 residues. The covered CDR3 bases are TGTGCCAGTAGTACAAGCCACAGGGTTAACACCGGGGAG. This codes for CASSTSHRVNTGE. The entire CDR3 protein reads CASSTSHRVNTGELFF.

As for this clone: The CDR3 goes on 3 residues after the read ends, and that part is filled in from the germline J gene. V gene TRBV7-2 combines with J gene TRBJ2-1; D possibly corresponds to TRBD2 (6 bases). V dropped 0 bases and J dropped 0 bases, with 12 bases sitting between them. This CDR3 is 17 amino acids long. Germline assignment: CDR1 SGHTA and CDR2 FQGNSA. CDR3 protein: CASSLAGTGDSYNEQFF. Incomplete CDR3 DNA: TGTGCCAGCAGCTTAGCGGGCACGGGGGACTCCTACAATGAG.

This clone was seen a handful of times. The read comes to an end 3 residues before the CDR3 does, leaving the germline J gene to fill in the end. J is TRBJ2-7 and V is TRBV19; 7 nucleotides match TRBD2. The germline V gene encodes CDR1 LNHDA and CDR2 SQIVND (reference sequence). V was clipped by 6 bases and J by 2 bases; unmatched bases: 1. The CDR3 runs to 12 residues. The CDR3 bases that were read are TGTGCCAGTAGCCGGGGGGCCTACGAG. Its translation: CASSRGAYE. The entire CDR3 reads CASSRGAYEQYF.

Comment on this clone: The DNA ends 3 residues before the CDR3 does, and the rest of the CDR3 is filled in from the germline J gene. V is TRBV5-1 and J is TRBJ2-1; D perhaps matches TRBD2 (6 bases). This CDR3 is 16 amino acids long. Germline V gene data show CDR1 as SGHRS and CDR2 as YFSETQ. Trimming took off 2 bases at V and 2 bases at J, with 14 bases between the two ends. The sequenced CDR3 bases are TGCGCCAGCAGCTTACGAATTAGCGGCACCTACAATGAG. It encodes CASSLRISGTYNE. The full CDR3 protein reads CASSLRISGTYNEQFF. Complete variable domain (other parts from reference TRBV5-1 and TRBJ2-1): KAGVTQTPRYLIKTRGQQVTLSCSPISGHRSVSWYQQTPGQGLQFLFEYFSETQRNKGNFPGRFSGRQFSNSRSEMNVSTLELGDSALYLCASSLRISGTYNEQFFGPGTRLTVL.

In its sample, this clone was seen many times. Read sequence stops 3 residues before the CDR3 end, and the germline J gene provides the missing end. This rearrangement joins TRBV4-2 to TRBJ1-2; 11 nucleotides align to TRBD1. Germline V gene sequence: CDR1 LGHNA, CDR2 YNFKEQ. V dropped 2 bases and J dropped 7; count of bases not matched to a gene: 3. This CDR3 comprises 14 residues. The covered CDR3 bases are TGTGCCAGCAGCCAATCGGGACAGGGGGGTGGC. Amino acids: CASSQSGQGGG. The full CDR3 protein is CASSQSGQGGGYTF.

CDR3 sequence reads: CASSPRVDTEAFF. CDR3 DNA (partial): TGTGCCAGCTCACCCAGGGTGGACACTGAA. The rearrangement uses TRBV18 and TRBJ1-1, with D possibly TRBD1 on 5 matching bases. Read sequence stops 3 residues before the CDR3 end, and the germline J gene provides the missing end. The germline V gene has CDR1 KGHSH and CDR2 LQKENI. This CDR3 is 13 amino acids long. Trimming removed 3 bases from V and 3 bases from J, with 8 bases in between.

This clone turned up a few times. The read ends 3 residues early relative to the CDR3; the germline J gene fills the gap. The gene calls are TRBV6-1 and TRBJ2-7; D uncertain. CDR1 and CDR2 from the germline V gene are MNHNS and SASEGT. V was shortened by 3 bases and J by 0 bases, with 6 bases between the two germline ends. This CDR3 region has 13 residues. CDR3 DNA, as far as it was read: TGTGCCAGCAGTGATATGCGCTCCTACGAG. Translation gives CASSDMRSYE. In full, the CDR3 reads CASSDMRSYEQYF.

Points on this clone: The read ends 3 residues before the CDR3 terminus; that terminus is restored from the germline J gene. The gene calls are TRBV19 and TRBJ1-5; the D gene is possibly TRBD1 (6 bases). V lost 7 bases and J lost 0, with 13 bases in between. Germline values: CDR1 LNHDA, CDR2 SQIVND (reference sequence). This CDR3 contains 15 residues. CDR3: CASTKTGNSNQPQHF. CDR3 DNA (partial): TGTGCCAGTACCAAGACAGGAAATAGCAATCAGCCC.

This clone appeared a few times. With the read ending 3 residues before the CDR3 end, the germline J gene is used to fill in that end. The chain recombines TRBV30 with TRBJ1-2; TRBD1 matches 11 bases. V lost 1 base and J lost 3; bases outside the gene matches: 1. The CDR3 consists of 14 residues. The germline V gene encodes CDR1 GTSNPN and CDR2 SVGIG (reference sequence). CDR3 amino acids: CAWSEGQGDYGYTF. Partial CDR3 DNA: TGTGCCTGGAGTGAGGGACAGGGGGACTATGGC.

Sample share makes this clone medium-sized. The read terminates 3 residues before the CDR3 end, so the remaining end is supplied by the germline J gene. The chain employs TRBV4-1 and TRBJ1-2; D perhaps matches TRBD1 (6 bases). Germline V gene sequence: CDR1 MGHRA, CDR2 YSYEKL. Trimming removed 1 base at V and 4 bases at J, with 13 bases between. This CDR3 is 15 amino acids long. The CDR3 region is CASSQVDSISYGYTF. Incomplete CDR3 DNA: TGCGCCAGCAGCCAAGTGGACAGTATTAGCTATGGC.

By share of the sample, this clone is medium-sized. Coverage ceases 3 residues before the CDR3 finishes, and the germline J gene fills in the end. V and J are TRBV20-1 and TRBJ2-1; 10 nucleotides agree with TRBD1. This CDR3 contains 15 residues. Germline CDR1 DFQATT, CDR2 SNEGSKA (reference sequence). Losses at the gene ends were 5 bases for V and 5 bases for J; bases not matched to a gene: 9. The sequenced CDR3 bases are TGCAGTGCTCCTTCCCCCGGGACAGGGGACAATGAG. Translation gives CSAPSPGTGDNE. The CDR3, in full, reads CSAPSPGTGDNEQFF.

This clone showed up just a few times. The junction does not match germline at one end; this may be a read error. Read sequence stops 3 residues before the CDR3 end, and the germline J gene provides the missing end. The rearrangement links TRBV7-9 to TRBJ2-3; D might be TRBD1 (5 bases). The CDR3 covers 13 residues. Germline V CDR1 and CDR2: SEHNR, FQNEAQ (reference sequence). CDR3 sequence: CSSSLRGADTQYF. The DNA read from the CDR3 is TGTTCCAGCAGCTTAAGGGGCGCAGATACG.

About this clone: The missing CDR3 end, 3 residues past where the read stops, is filled in from the germline J gene. The J gene is TRBJ2-5, the V gene TRBV6-1; 8 bases agree with TRBD1. Germline V gene sequence: CDR1 MNHNS, CDR2 SASEGT. The CDR3 has 14 residues. The junction had 3 bases not matched to a gene; V was cut back by 4 bases and J by 2 bases. Here the CDR3 reads CASSGRDRQETQYF. The DNA read from the CDR3 is TGTGCCAGCAGTGGCCGGGACAGGCAAGAGACC.

Turning to this clone: Coverage ceases 3 residues before the CDR3 finishes, and the germline J gene fills in the end. The rearrangement uses TRBV6-2 or TRBV6-3 and TRBJ2-3, with D possibly matching TRBD1 (6 bases). This CDR3 has 14 residues. The V and J ends lost 8 bases and 4 bases respectively, with 16 bases between them. Germline CDR1 is MNHEY and CDR2 is SVGEGT. CDR3 sequence: CASSKAGAPDTQYF. The sequenced CDR3 bases are TGTGCCAGCTCCAAGGCAGGGGCCCCAGATACG.

Only a few counts were recorded for this clone. Partial CDR3 DNA: TGTGCCAGCTCACCGGAGGGGACTTCCTACGAG. Its protein product is CASSPEGTSYE. The entire CDR3 protein is CASSPEGTSYEQYF. This chain connects TRBV18 to TRBJ2-7, with D perhaps matching TRBD2 (6 bases). With the read ending 3 residues before the CDR3 end, the germline J gene is used to fill in that end. Germline assignment: CDR1 KGHSH and CDR2 LQKENI. The CDR3 has 14 residues. The ends were cut back, 3 bases at V and 1 base at J, with 10 bases in the middle.

As to this clone: The read is 3 residues too short to cover the CDR3 end, so that end is filled in from the germline J gene. The chain combines TRBV30 with TRBJ1-1; no clear D. The CDR3 is made up of 12 amino acids. Germline V lookup: CDR1 GTSNPN, CDR2 SVGIG (reference sequence). Trimming removed 4 bases at V and 1 base at J, with 7 bases between. CDR3 sequence: CAWTGKNTEAFF. CDR3 DNA, as far as it was read: TGTGCCTGGACGGGGAAGAACACTGAA. Full variable domain (outside the CDR3, taken from reference TRBV30 and TRBJ1-1): SQTIHQWPATLVQPVGSPLSLECTVEGTSNPNLYWYRQAAGRGLQLLFYSVGIGQISSEVPQNLSASRPQDRQFILSSKKLLLSDSGFYLCAWTGKNTEAFFGQGTRLTVV.

About this clone itself: Read sequence stops 3 residues before the CDR3 end, and the germline J gene provides the missing end. The J gene is TRBJ2-7, the V gene TRBV2, with D possibly being TRBD1 or TRBD2 (7 bases each). The germline V and J ends were trimmed by 4 bases and 2 bases, with 12 bases remaining between them. The CDR3 spans 14 residues. Per the germline V gene, CDR1 is SNHLY and CDR2 is FYNNEI. CDR3 bases read: TGTGCCAGCAGTGCAGCAGGGGGGGCCTACGAG. The encoded protein is CASSAAGGAYE. The whole CDR3 protein reads CASSAAGGAYEQYF.

Of note for this clone: The read ends 3 residues before the CDR3 terminus; that terminus is restored from the germline J gene. The gene calls are TRBV18 and TRBJ2-1; 9 positions agree with TRBD1. Germline CDR1 and CDR2: KGHSH and LQKENI. V lost 7 bases, J lost 9 bases, and 1 base stayed unmatched. This CDR3 is built from 11 residues. CDR3 sequence: CASWDRAEQFF. The covered CDR3 bases are TGTGCCAGCTGGGACAGGGCTGAG.

Regarding this clone: The read comes to an end 3 residues before the CDR3 does, leaving the germline J gene to fill in the end. The chain is built from TRBV5-1 and TRBJ1-1; D is perhaps TRBD1 (5 bases). Germline assignment: CDR1 SGHRS and CDR2 YFSETQ. The CDR3 runs 15 residues. The germline V and J ends were trimmed by 4 bases and 4 bases, with 17 bases remaining between them. CDR3 sequence: CASSLFSRATTEAFF. The part of the CDR3 DNA that was read is TGCGCCAGCAGCCTCTTCTCCAGGGCCACCACTGAA.